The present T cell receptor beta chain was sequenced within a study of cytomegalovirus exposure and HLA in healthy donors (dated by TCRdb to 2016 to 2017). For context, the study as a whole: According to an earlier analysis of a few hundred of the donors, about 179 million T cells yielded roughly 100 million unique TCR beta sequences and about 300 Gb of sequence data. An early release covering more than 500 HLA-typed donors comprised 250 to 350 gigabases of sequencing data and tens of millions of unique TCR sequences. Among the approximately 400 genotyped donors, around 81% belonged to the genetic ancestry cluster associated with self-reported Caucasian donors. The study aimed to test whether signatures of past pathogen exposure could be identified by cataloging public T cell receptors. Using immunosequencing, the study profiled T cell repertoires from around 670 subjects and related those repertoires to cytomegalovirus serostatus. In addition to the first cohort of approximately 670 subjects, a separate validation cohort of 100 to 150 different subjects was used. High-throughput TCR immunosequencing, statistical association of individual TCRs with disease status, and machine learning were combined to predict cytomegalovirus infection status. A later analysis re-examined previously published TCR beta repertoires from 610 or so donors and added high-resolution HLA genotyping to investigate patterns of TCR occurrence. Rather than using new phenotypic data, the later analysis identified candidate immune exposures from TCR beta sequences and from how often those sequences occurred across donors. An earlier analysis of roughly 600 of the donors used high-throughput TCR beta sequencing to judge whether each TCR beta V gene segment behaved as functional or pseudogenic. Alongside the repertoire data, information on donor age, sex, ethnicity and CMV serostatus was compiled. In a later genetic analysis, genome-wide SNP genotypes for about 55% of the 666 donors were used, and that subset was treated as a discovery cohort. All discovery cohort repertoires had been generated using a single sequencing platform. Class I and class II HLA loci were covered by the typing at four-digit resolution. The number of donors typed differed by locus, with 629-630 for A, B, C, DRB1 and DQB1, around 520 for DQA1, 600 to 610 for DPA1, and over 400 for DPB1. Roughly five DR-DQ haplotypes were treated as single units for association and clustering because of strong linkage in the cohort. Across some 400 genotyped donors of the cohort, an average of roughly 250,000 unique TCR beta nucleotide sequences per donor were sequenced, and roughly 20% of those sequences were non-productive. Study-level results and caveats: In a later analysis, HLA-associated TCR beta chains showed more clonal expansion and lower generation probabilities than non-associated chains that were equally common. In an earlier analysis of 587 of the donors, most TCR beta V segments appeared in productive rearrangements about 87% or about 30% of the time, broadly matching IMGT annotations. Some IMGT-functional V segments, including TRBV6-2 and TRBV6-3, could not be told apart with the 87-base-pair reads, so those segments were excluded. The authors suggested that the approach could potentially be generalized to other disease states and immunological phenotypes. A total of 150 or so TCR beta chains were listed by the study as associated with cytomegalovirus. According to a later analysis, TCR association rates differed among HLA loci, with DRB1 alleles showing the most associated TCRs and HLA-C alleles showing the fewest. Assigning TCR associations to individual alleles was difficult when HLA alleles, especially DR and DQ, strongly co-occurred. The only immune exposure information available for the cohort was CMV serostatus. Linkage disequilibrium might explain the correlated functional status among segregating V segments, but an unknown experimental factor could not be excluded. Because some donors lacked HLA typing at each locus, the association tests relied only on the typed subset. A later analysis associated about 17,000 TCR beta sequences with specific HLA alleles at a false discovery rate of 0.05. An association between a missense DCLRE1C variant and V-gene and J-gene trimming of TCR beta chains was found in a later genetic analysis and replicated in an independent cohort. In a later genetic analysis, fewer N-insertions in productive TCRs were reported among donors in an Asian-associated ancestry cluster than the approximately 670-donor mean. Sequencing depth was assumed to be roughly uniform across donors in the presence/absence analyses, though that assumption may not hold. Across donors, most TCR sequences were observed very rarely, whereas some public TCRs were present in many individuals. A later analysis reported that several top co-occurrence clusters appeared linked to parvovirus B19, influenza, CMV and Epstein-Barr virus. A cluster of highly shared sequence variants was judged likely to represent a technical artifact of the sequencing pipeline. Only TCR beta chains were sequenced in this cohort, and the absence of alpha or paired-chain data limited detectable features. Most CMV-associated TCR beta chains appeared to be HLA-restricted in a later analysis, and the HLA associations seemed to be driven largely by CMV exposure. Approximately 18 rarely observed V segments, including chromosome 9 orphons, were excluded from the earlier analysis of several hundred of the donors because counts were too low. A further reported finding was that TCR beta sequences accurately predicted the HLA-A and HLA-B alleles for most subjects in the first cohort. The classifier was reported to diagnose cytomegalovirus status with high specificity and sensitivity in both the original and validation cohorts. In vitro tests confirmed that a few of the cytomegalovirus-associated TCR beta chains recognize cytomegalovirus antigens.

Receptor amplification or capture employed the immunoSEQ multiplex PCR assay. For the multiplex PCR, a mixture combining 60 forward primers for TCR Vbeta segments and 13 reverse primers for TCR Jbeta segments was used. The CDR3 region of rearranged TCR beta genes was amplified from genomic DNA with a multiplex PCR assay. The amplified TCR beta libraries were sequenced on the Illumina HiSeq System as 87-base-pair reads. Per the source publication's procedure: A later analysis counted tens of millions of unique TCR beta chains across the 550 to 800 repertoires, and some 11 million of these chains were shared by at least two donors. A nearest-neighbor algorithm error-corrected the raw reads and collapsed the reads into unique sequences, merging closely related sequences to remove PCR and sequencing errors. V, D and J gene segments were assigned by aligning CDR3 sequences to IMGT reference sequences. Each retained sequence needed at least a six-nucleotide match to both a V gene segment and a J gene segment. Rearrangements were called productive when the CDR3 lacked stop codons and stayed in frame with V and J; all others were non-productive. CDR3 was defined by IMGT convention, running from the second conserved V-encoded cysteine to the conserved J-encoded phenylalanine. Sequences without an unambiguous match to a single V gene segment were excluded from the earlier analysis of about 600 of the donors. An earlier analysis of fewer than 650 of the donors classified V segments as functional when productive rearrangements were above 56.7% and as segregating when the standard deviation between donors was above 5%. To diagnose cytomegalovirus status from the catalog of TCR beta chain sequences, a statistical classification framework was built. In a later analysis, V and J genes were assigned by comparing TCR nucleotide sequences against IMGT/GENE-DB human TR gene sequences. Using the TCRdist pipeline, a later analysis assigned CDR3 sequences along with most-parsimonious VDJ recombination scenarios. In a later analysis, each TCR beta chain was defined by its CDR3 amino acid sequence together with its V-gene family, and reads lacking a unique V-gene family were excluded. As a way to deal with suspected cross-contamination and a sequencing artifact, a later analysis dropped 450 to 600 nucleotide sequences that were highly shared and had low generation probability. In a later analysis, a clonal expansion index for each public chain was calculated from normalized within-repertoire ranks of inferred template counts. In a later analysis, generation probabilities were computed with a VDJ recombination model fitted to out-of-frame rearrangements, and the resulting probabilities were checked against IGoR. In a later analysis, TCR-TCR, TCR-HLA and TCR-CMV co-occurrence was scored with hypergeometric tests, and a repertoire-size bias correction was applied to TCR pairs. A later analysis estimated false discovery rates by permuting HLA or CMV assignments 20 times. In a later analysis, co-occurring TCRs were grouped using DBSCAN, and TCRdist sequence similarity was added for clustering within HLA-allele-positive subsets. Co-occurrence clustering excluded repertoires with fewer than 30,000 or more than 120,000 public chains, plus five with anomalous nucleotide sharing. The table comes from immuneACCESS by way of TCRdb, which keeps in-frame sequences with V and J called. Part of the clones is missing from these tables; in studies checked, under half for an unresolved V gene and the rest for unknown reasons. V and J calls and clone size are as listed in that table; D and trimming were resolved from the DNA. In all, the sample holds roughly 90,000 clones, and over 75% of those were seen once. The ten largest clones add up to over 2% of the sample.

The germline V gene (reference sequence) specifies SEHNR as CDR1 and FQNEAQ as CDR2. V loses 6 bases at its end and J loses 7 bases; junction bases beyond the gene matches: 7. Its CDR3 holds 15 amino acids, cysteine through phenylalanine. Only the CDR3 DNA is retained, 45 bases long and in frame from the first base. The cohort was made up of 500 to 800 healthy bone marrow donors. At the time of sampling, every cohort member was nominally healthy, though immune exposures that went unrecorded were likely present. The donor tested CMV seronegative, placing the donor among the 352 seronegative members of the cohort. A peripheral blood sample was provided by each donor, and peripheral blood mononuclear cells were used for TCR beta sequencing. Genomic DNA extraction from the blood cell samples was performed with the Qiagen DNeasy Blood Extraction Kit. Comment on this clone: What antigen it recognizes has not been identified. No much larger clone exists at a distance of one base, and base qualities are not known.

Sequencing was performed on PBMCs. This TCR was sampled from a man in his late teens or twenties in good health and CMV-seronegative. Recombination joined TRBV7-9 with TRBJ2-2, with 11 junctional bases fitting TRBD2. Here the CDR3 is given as CASRIAGGRDGELFF. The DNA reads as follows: TGTGCCAGCAGGATAGCGGGGGGGCGTGACGGGGAGCTGTTTTTT.